This T cell receptor beta chain was retrieved from a study of shared clonotypes between healthy human individuals. Study conclusions and caveats: Larger richness was generally estimated for naive than memory subsets. Clonotype sharing among the donors was expected to vary with sequencing depth. Blood was the sole source, and tissue repertoires probably differ.

Germline CDR1 reads SGHRS; CDR2 reads YFSETQ. The CDR3 loop spans 13 amino acids. Losses at the gene ends were 4 bases for V and 2 bases for J; bases not matched to a gene: 2. Points on this clone: Its antigen is currently unknown.

Profiled with immunoSEQ multiplex PCR; TCRdb holds only in-frame clones, not every one. The table includes roughly 1 million clones, about 74% detected once. The receptor comes from a man aged 18 to 35 in good health. Specimen: memory CD4+ T cells sorted from blood. As to subset: CD45RA-negative fraction. The gene calls are TRBV5-1 and TRBJ2-7, with TRBD1 matching over 8 bases. CDR3 DNA sequence: TGCGCCAGCAGCGAGGGACAGGCCTACGAGCAGTACTTC. Its translation: CASSEGQAYEQYF. Complete variable domain (other parts from reference TRBV5-1 and TRBJ2-7): KAGVTQTPRYLIKTRGQQVTLSCSPISGHRSVSWYQQTPGQGLQFLFEYFSETQRNKGNFPGRFSGRQFSNSRSEMNVSTLELGDSALYLCASSEGQAYEQYFGPGTRLTVT.